This TCR beta chain was observed in a study of cytomegalovirus exposure and HLA in healthy donors. Notes on the study in general: Within a later analysis, the majority of CMV-associated TCR beta chains appeared HLA-restricted.

About this clone itself: Its antigen is unidentified.

V was pared by 5 bases and J by 0 bases, with 5 bases between. The CDR3 spans 12 residues. Germline V lookup: CDR1 MDHEN, CDR2 SYDVKM. A multiplex PCR was run with 60 Vbeta primers and 13 Jbeta primers. Authors' data handling: In a later analysis, of 70 million to 85 million unique beta chains, about 10 million appeared in at least two donors. The repertoire was sequenced with immunoSEQ multiplex PCR; TCRdb's copy has only in-frame clones and lacks some. The V and J calls and clone size come from that table; D and trimming were worked out from the DNA. The table includes 100,000 to 150,000 clones, about 83% detected once.

The sequenced sample was PBMCs. The J gene is TRBJ2-7, the V gene TRBV28; unclear D gene. This TCR came from a man aged 25-45 years in good health and CMV-seronegative. The CDR3 nucleotides are TGTGCCAGCAGTCCGCGCTCCTACGAGCAGTACTTC. It yields the protein CASSPRSYEQYF. The whole variable domain, filled in from reference TRBV28 and TRBJ2-7, reads DVKVTQSSRYLVKRTGEKVFLECVQDMDHENMFWYRQDPGLGLRLIYFSYDVKMKEKGDIPEGYSVSREKKERFSLILESASTNQTSMYLCASSPRSYEQYFGPGTRLTVT.